These T cell receptor beta chains were read from a single sample in a study of post-analysis software for immune sequencing data. MiXCR, run by TCRdb on the PCR reads, gives a single entry per CDR3 protein. This repertoire shows roughly 580,000 distinct CDR3 sequences, roughly 47% found once; its top ten account for 1.5% to 2%. Sample: blood. The origin of the receptors is a girl aged 10 to 17 with multiple sclerosis. Both conserved end residues are part of each CDR3.

j_gene: TRBJ1-2
v_gene: TRBV20-1
CDR3aa: CSASEPGGPYGYTF

j_gene: TRBJ2-1
v_gene: TRBV5-1
CDR3aa: CASKSSGSRYNEQFF

j_gene: TRBJ2-1
v_gene: TRBV5-1
CDR3aa: CASSGTYNEQFF

j_gene: TRBJ2-5
v_gene: TRBV10-3
CDR3aa: CAIRLSGGEETQYF

j_gene: TRBJ2-3
v_gene: TRBV5-1
CDR3aa: CASSSTGLTDTQYF

j_gene: TRBJ2-6
v_gene: TRBV29-1
CDR3aa: CSVGGQGLFSGANVLTF

j_gene: TRBJ1-2
v_gene: TRBV5-4
CDR3aa: CASSQDRGVGYTF

j_gene: TRBJ1-5
v_gene: TRBV12-3/TRBV12-4
CDR3aa: CASSLPGNQPQHF

j_gene: TRBJ2-5
v_gene: TRBV6-4
CDR3aa: CASRRLPGETQYF

j_gene: TRBJ2-1
v_gene: TRBV20-1
CDR3aa: CSAFTGTSGLGNEQFF

j_gene: TRBJ2-1
v_gene: TRBV5-1
CDR3aa: CASSPYRAPENEQFF

j_gene: TRBJ2-7
v_gene: TRBV6-2/TRBV6-3
CDR3aa: CASSYSYSYEQYF

j_gene: TRBJ2-1
v_gene: TRBV12-3/TRBV12-4
CDR3aa: CASTRGGYNEQFF

j_gene: TRBJ1-5
v_gene: TRBV28
CDR3aa: CASRNNQPQHF

j_gene: TRBJ2-2
v_gene: TRBV4-1
CDR3aa: CASSQTPRGLKNTGELFF

j_gene: TRBJ2-3
v_gene: TRBV7-9
CDR3aa: CASSLERVDTQYF

j_gene: -
v_gene: TRBV5-1
CDR3aa: CASNFPYEQYF

j_gene: TRBJ2-7
v_gene: TRBV20-1
CDR3aa: CSARDTTASGDSYEQYF

j_gene: TRBJ1-2
v_gene: TRBV5-1
CDR3aa: CASSLGRVTLGYTF

j_gene: TRBJ2-3
v_gene: TRBV7-2
CDR3aa: CASSSLSDTTDTQYF

j_gene: TRBJ1-4
v_gene: TRBV29-1
CDR3aa: CSVQGAQNEKLFF

j_gene: -
v_gene: TRBV5-1
CDR3aa: CASSGTARTYEQYF

j_gene: TRBJ2-7
v_gene: TRBV5-1
CDR3aa: CASGAVPYEQYF

j_gene: TRBJ1-1
v_gene: TRBV9
CDR3aa: CASSVDRLNTEAFF

j_gene: TRBJ2-1
v_gene: TRBV20-1
CDR3aa: CSARKSPSGNEQFF

j_gene: TRBJ1-2
v_gene: TRBV20-1
CDR3aa: CSAAPGAGYGYTF

j_gene: TRBJ2-6
v_gene: TRBV29-1
CDR3aa: CSVLPGQGVGANVLTF

j_gene: TRBJ2-7
v_gene: TRBV5-1
CDR3aa: CASSPNRAEQYF

j_gene: TRBJ2-7
v_gene: TRBV25-1
CDR3aa: CASSEVEGTYERYF

j_gene: TRBJ1-2
v_gene: TRBV6-6
CDR3aa: CASSYPDREPNGYTF

j_gene: TRBJ1-1
v_gene: TRBV20-1
CDR3aa: CSARRGRLNTEAFF

j_gene: TRBJ2-7
v_gene: TRBV27
CDR3aa: CASSYGGTGAYEQYF

j_gene: TRBJ2-1
v_gene: TRBV7-6
CDR3aa: CASSLVGLAGVFNEQFF

j_gene: TRBJ2-7
v_gene: TRBV4-1
CDR3aa: CASSAPGQGPYEQYF

j_gene: TRBJ2-7
v_gene: TRBV12-3/TRBV12-4
CDR3aa: CASSPTRDGFYEQYF

j_gene: TRBJ2-4
v_gene: TRBV28
CDR3aa: CASSKTGLAKQYF

j_gene: TRBJ1-6
v_gene: TRBV15
CDR3aa: CATSRDRAEVSYNSPLHF

j_gene: TRBJ1-2
v_gene: TRBV12-3/TRBV12-4
CDR3aa: CASSSRFYGYTF

j_gene: TRBJ2-3
v_gene: TRBV4-1
CDR3aa: CASSQVSGGADTQYF

j_gene: TRBJ2-3
v_gene: TRBV7-9
CDR3aa: CASSLVADKRTDTQYF

j_gene: TRBJ2-1
v_gene: TRBV12-3/TRBV12-4
CDR3aa: CASSLGLGTDEQFF

j_gene: TRBJ1-2
v_gene: TRBV6-6
CDR3aa: CASSPGQTYGYTF